This section outlines one T cell receptor beta chain sequence together with its context. Antigen unknown. Clones were read by immunoSEQ multiplex PCR, and TCRdb kept only the in-frame ones, dropping some. In the table there are under 15,000 clones, around 78% of which are singletons. The entry originates in a study of a mutant IDH1 vaccine in newly diagnosed glioma. Whole-study context: Antecedent treatment encompassed radiotherapy, temozolomide, or their combination; the majority received both.

Trimming removed 6 bases from V and 5 bases from J, with 10 bases in between. CDR1 and CDR2 (germline): MNHEY, SMNVEV (reference sequence). The CDR3 sequence is 13 residues long. Time point noted: week 47, end of study. All doses held 300 ug of mutant IDH1 20-mer peptide, with topical imiquimod. The receptor comes from a woman in her 40s with glioma. The sample consisted of PBMCs, taken from a glioma patient whose treatment included an IDH1 peptide vaccine. This rearrangement joins TRBV27 to TRBJ2-2; unclear D gene. CDR3 in amino acids: CASSLLWTGELFF. The CDR3 DNA is TGTGCCAGCAGCCTTCTATGGACCGGGGAGCTGTTTTTT.